A single sample is the source of the 19 T cell receptor beta chains below, sequenced in a study of metastatic and nonmetastatic thyroid tumors. No patient had received any treatment before thyroid surgery. MiXCR was used by TCRdb to re-call the PCR reads. Of 25,000 to 35,000 clones in the sample, around 30% were seen once. The sequenced material came from blood. The receptors were sampled from a female donor with papillary thyroid cancer or a benign thyroid nodule (not recorded which). Some clones in this sample may be carry-over from other donors' samples.

This clone was observed many times. The chain couples TRBV25-1 to TRBJ1-2; 8 bases are shared with TRBD1. CDR1 is MGHDK and CDR2 is SYGVNS in the germline V gene. The V and J ends lost 3 bases and 4 bases, in that order; junction bases with no gene match: 10. The CDR3 contains 16 residues. This CDR3 is CASSDGGTGGSYGYTF. DNA of the CDR3: TGTGCCAGCAGTGATGGGGGGACAGGCGGGAGCTATGGCTACACCTTC.

This clone occurred a few times. V is TRBV19 and J is TRBJ2-2; D might be TRBD1 (5 bases). The V end lost 7 bases, the J end lost 0 bases, and 12 bases lay between the germline ends. CDR1 is LNHDA and CDR2 is SQIVND in the germline V gene (reference sequence). The CDR3 covers 15 residues. The CDR3, as DNA: TGTGCCAGTACACAAGACAGAGCGAACACCGGGGAGCTGTTTTTT. Residues: CASTQDRANTGELFF.

In its sample, this clone was seen many times. This chain links TRBV18 with TRBJ1-1; tentative D call: TRBD1 (6 bases). The CDR3 is 13 residues long. V lost 6 bases and J lost 1, with 9 bases in between. CDR1 is KGHSH, CDR2 LQKENI, per germline. In DNA form, the CDR3 reads TGTGCCAGCTCCCAGGGACAGAACACTGAAGCTTTCTTT. Encoded protein: CASSQGQNTEAFF.

This clone was seen repeatedly, ten times or more. The gene calls are TRBV6-2 or TRBV6-3 and TRBJ1-5, with TRBD1 matching over 9 bases. Germline values: CDR1 MNHEY, CDR2 SVGEGT. V lost 5 bases, J lost 6 bases, and 8 bases stayed unmatched. This CDR3 has 15 residues. Here the CDR3 reads CASSNTGGVSQPQHF. The CDR3 nucleotides read TGTGCCAGCAGTAACACAGGGGGCGTCAGTCAGCCCCAGCATTTT.

This clone was recorded at least ten times. The CDR3 here is CSARDRVNGGRGNSPLHF. The CDR3 DNA is TGCAGTGCTAGAGATCGGGTAAACGGGGGAAGGGGTAATTCACCCCTCCACTTT. The chain is built from TRBV20-1 and TRBJ1-6, with D perhaps TRBD1 (5 bases). CDR1 and CDR2 from the germline V gene are DFQATT and SNEGSKA (reference sequence). The CDR3 loop spans 18 amino acids. Deletions cut 0 bases from V and 6 bases from J, with 21 bases between.

V gene TRBV5-1 combines with J gene TRBJ1-5; 12 nucleotides line up with TRBD1. This CDR3 spans 16 amino acids. CDR1 SGHRS and CDR2 YFSETQ come from the germline V gene. J lost 6 bases, V lost 8 bases, and 12 bases had no gene match. The DNA for the CDR3 is TGCGCCAGTGGGGGACAGGGGGCGAAGGTAGGTCAGCCCCAGCATTTT. The encoded protein is CASGGQGAKVGQPQHF.

The genes are TRBV28 and TRBJ2-7, with 8 bases matching TRBD2. CDR3 size: 16 residues. Looked up from germline, CDR1 is MDHEN and CDR2 is SYDVKM. The J segment lost 0 bases and the V segment lost 3 bases, leaving 7 bases of the junction unmatched. The DNA for the CDR3 is TGTGCCAGCAGTTTCGGGGTAGCGGGAAGCTCCTACGAGCAGTACTTC. Its translation: CASSFGVAGSSYEQYF.

This clone was counted ten times or more. The chain joins TRBV19 to TRBJ1-5; 7 nucleotides agree with TRBD1. J lost 5 bases, V lost 4 bases, and 2 bases had no gene match. There are 13 residues in the CDR3. From germline, CDR1 is LNHDA and CDR2 SQIVND (reference sequence). CDR3 DNA sequence: TGTGCCAGTAGTAGACAGGGCGATCAGCCCCAGCATTTT. As protein: CASSRQGDQPQHF.

The rearrangement uses TRBV5-4 and TRBJ2-5; 10 bases are shared with TRBD2. V trimming: 0 bases; J trimming: 4 bases; junction bases outside the gene matches: 6. This CDR3 spans 16 amino acids. Per the germline V gene, CDR1 is SGHNT and CDR2 is YYREEE (reference sequence). The CDR3 nucleotides read TGTGCCAGCAGCTTGGGACAGCGGGGGGGCCTAGAGACCCAGTACTTC. Its protein is CASSLGQRGGLETQYF. Looking up the rest from reference TRBV5-4 and TRBJ2-5 gives the full variable domain: ETGVTQSPTHLIKTRGQQVTLRCSSQSGHNTVSWYQQALGQGPQFIFQYYREEENGRGNFPPRFSGLQFPNYSSELNVNALELDDSALYLCASSLGQRGGLETQYFGPGTRLLVL.

This clone has a single count. The V call is TRBV9, the J call TRBJ1-6; 8 nucleotides line up with TRBD1. With 2 bases clipped from V and 8 bases from J, the junction kept 6 bases outside the gene matches. Germline V CDR1 and CDR2: SGDLS, YYNGEE. This CDR3 has 15 amino acids. The CDR3 here is CASSVDQGADSPLHF. CDR3 nucleotides: TGTGCCAGCAGCGTCGATCAGGGGGCGGATTCACCCCTCCACTTT.

This clone was detected ten times or more. The J gene is TRBJ2-3, the V gene TRBV20-1; 12 positions agree with TRBD1. The CDR3 is 15 amino acids. Germline values: CDR1 DFQATT, CDR2 SNEGSKA (reference sequence). Germline trimming cut 3 bases from V and 4 bases from J; bases unmatched to any gene: 5. The CDR3: CSAREGQGAPDTQYF. The CDR3 bases are TGCAGTGCTAGGGAGGGACAGGGGGCCCCAGATACGCAGTATTTT.

This clone was counted ten times or more. The chain is built from TRBV20-1 and TRBJ2-1; maybe TRBD1 (6 bases). V lost 4 bases and J lost 4, with 17 bases in between. The germline gives CDR1 DFQATT, CDR2 SNEGSKA (reference sequence). The CDR3 runs to 15 residues. CDR3 DNA: TGCAGTGCTAAAGGGCAGGGGACCCATTACAATGAGCAGTTCTTC. This translates into CSAKGQGTHYNEQFF.

This clone was observed at least ten times. The chain employs TRBV5-6 and TRBJ2-5; D is undetermined. With 0 bases removed from V and 4 bases from J, the gap between germline ends came to 16 bases. There are 16 residues in the CDR3. CDR1 is SGHDT, CDR2 YYEEEE, per germline. CDR3 bases: TGTGCCAGCAGCTTGGTTTATGAGCAGGTCCGAGAGACCCAGTACTTC. It specifies CASSLVYEQVRETQYF.

This clone occurred many times. This sequence joins TRBV19 and TRBJ1-2; 8 bases are shared with TRBD1. This CDR3 has 14 amino acids. V dropped 3 bases and J dropped 5; count of bases not matched to a gene: 5. Germline CDR1 and CDR2: LNHDA and SQIVND (reference sequence). The CDR3 loop is CASSIGQGAYGYTF. DNA for the CDR3: TGTGCCAGTAGTATCGGCCAGGGGGCTTATGGCTACACCTTC.

This clone was recorded many times. The identical CDR3 is also encoded by other nucleotide sequences in the sample. The chain carries TRBV6-2 or TRBV6-3 and TRBJ1-4; possible D gene TRBD1, 6 bases. The CDR3 extends over 16 amino acids. V was pared by 10 bases and J by 5 bases, with 23 bases between. Germline V lookup: CDR1 MNHEY, CDR2 SVGEGT. CDR3 DNA: TGTGCCACTGCCCCCCGCCCCAAGGGGGGAAATGAAAAACTGTTTTTT. Translated: CATAPRPKGGNEKLFF.

This clone was seen repeatedly, ten times or more. The chain links TRBV7-9 to TRBJ2-1; TRBD2 is a possible D gene (6 bases). CDR3 length: 12 residues. The ends were cut back, 4 bases at V and 9 bases at J, with 10 bases in the middle. The V gene's germline CDR1 is SEHNR and CDR2 FQNEAQ (reference sequence). In DNA, the CDR3 is TGTGCCAGCAGCTCACTAGCAGCTGAGCAGTTCTTC. It codes for CASSSLAAEQFF.

This clone is medium-sized within its sample. The chain recombines TRBV18 with TRBJ2-7; 7 bases map to TRBD1. The ends lost 5 bases at V and 6 bases at J; junction bases unmatched: 4. Germline V gene lookup returns CDR1 KGHSH and CDR2 LQKENI. The CDR3 spans 12 residues. The DNA for the CDR3 is TGTGCCAGCTCAACCTACAGGGGCGAGCAGTACTTC. Protein sequence: CASSTYRGEQYF.

In this sample, this clone turned up many times. The same CDR3 is also encoded by other DNA sequences in this sample. The V and J genes are TRBV5-1 and TRBJ2-7; D gene unclear. V was cut by 4 bases and J by 3 bases, with 14 bases left in between. The CDR3 has 14 residues. Germline-derived CDR1 and CDR2 are SGHRS and YFSETQ. The CDR3 DNA follows: TGCGCCAGCAGCACAGAGCAGGTTAGCTACGAGCAGTACTTC. Protein product: CASSTEQVSYEQYF. Full variable domain (remainder filled in from reference TRBV5-1 and TRBJ2-7): KAGVTQTPRYLIKTRGQQVTLSCSPISGHRSVSWYQQTPGQGLQFLFEYFSETQRNKGNFPGRFSGRQFSNSRSEMNVSTLELGDSALYLCASSTEQVSYEQYFGPGTRLTVT.

A remark on this clone: At one end, the junction sequence differs from germline, possibly due to a read error. This sequence joins TRBV7-2 and TRBJ1-6; D is uncertain. Germline CDR1 is SGHTA and CDR2 is FQGNSA. The CDR3 totals 15 residues. CDR3 in DNA: TGTGCCAGCAGCTCGCAGAGCTCATATAATTCACCCATCCACTTT. As protein: CASSSQSSYNSPIHF.